This T cell receptor (beta chain) was profiled in a study of T cells in Graves' hyperthyroidism and ophthalmopathy. Study at large: Staff took peripheral blood when the initial diagnosis was made, before any treatment began. Study-wide results and limits: Most clonotypes expanded in thyroid above 0.001 were likewise present in blood.

Amplified TCR beta CDR3 regions came from RNA transcripts. Carried out on the TCR CDR3, a first-round RT-PCR used the HTBI primer set. TCRdb independently ran MiXCR on the multiplex PCR reads; one entry per CDR3 protein. The sample has around 620,000 distinct CDR3 sequences, approximately 15% seen once. This clonotype was seen a few times. The target antigen is unknown. The CDR3 runs 13 residues. Germline V gives CDR1 MNHEY, CDR2 SMNVEV (reference sequence). Trimming cost V 6 bases and J 6 bases, with 11 bases left between them. Inclusion characteristics of ophthalmopathy patients comprised a Clinical Activity Score of at least 3, a NOSPECS grade of at least 4, and duration under 3 months. Lactation, pregnancy, other autoimmune disease or uncontrolled infection excluded patients.

The receptor comes from a woman in her late teens or twenties with Graves' ophthalmopathy. The specimen sequenced was blood. V gene TRBV27 combines with J gene TRBJ2-2; D not certain. The CDR3 protein is CASRSWKAGELFF. The CDR3 coding sequence is TGTGCCAGCAGGAGTTGGAAAGCCGGGGAGCTGTTTTTT.